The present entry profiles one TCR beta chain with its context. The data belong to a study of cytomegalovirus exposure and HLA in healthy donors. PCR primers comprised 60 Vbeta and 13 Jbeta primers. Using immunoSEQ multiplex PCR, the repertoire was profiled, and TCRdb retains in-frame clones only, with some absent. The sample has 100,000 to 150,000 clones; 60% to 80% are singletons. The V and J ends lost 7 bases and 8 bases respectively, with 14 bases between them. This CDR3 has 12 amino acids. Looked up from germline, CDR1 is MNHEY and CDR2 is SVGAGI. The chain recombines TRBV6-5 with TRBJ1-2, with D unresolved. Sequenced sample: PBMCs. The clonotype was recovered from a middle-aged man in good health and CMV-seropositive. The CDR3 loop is CASIGARRGYTF. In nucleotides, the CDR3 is TGTGCCAGCATCGGAGCAAGAAGAGGCTACACCTTC.